These 11 T cell receptor beta chains originate from one sample sequenced in a study. TCRdb reprocessed the 5' RACE reads via MiXCR and lists one record per CDR3 protein. This sample yields 9,500 to 15,000 distinct CDR3 sequences, of which roughly half are seen a single time; more than 10% belongs to the top ten. The sorted Tregs were CD4+CD25+CD127-/low cells. Material: tumor-infiltrating Tregs sorted from the breast tumor. All receptors derive from a female donor with breast cancer.

The rearrangement links TRBV12-3 or TRBV12-4 to TRBJ2-2; possibly TRBD2 for D (5 bases). V lost 6 bases and J lost 6, with 11 bases in between. The CDR3 has 13 amino acids. The CDR3 sequence is CASRSGVSGELFF. DNA for the CDR3: TGTGCCAGCAGGTCCGGGGTATCCGGGGAGCTGTTTTTT.

This clonotype was picked up a small number of times. This chain links TRBV12-3 or TRBV12-4 with TRBJ1-2; TRBD1 agrees at 7 bases. Trimming removed 0 bases from V and 8 bases from J; junction bases left unmatched: 9. This CDR3 has 15 amino acids. As DNA, the CDR3 is TGTGCCAGCAGTTTAGCAATGGTTCAGGGGGACGGCTACACCTTC. Its protein product is CASSLAMVQGDGYTF.

This chain connects TRBV4-1 to TRBJ2-5, with 7 bases aligning to TRBD1. The J segment lost 3 bases and the V segment lost 4 bases, leaving 8 bases of the junction unmatched. The CDR3 is 15 residues long. Germline-derived CDR1 and CDR2 are MGHRA and YSYEKL. The chain's CDR3 is CASSPLNGQEETQYF. The CDR3 DNA reads as TGCGCCAGCAGCCCCCTTAACGGACAGGAAGAGACCCAGTACTTC.

V gene TRBV7-2 combines with J gene TRBJ1-2; D remains unclear. The CDR3 sequence is 13 residues long. The V end was cut by 1 base, the J end by 8 bases, with 11 bases between. Per germline, CDR1 SGHTA and CDR2 FQGNSA. CDR3 bases: TGTGCCAGCAGCTTAGTTGCGGGGTGGGGCTACACCTTC. Translation gives CASSLVAGWGYTF.

Concerning this clonotype: The junction departs from germline at one end; a sequencing error may be responsible. V usage is TRBV28 and J usage is TRBJ2-1, with TRBD2 identical over 10 bases. Germline V gene sequence: CDR1 MDHEN, CDR2 SYDVKM. The CDR3 spans 11 residues. The CDR3 DNA follows: TGTGCCAGCAGTAGCGGGAGGGACTCCTTTTTC. Amino acid sequence: CASSSGRDSFF. Together with reference TRBV28 and TRBJ2-1, the CDR3 gives the full variable domain: DVKVTQSSRYLVKRTGEKVFLECVQDMDHENMFWYRQDPGLGLRLIYFSYDVKMKEKGDIPEGYSVSREKKERFSLILESASTNQTSMYLCASSSGRDSFFGPGTRLTVL.

This chain connects TRBV24-1 to TRBJ2-3; 7 bases are a match to TRBD2. The germline CDR1 and CDR2 sequences are KGHDR and SFDVKD. The CDR3 is 14 residues long. Germline trimming cut 9 bases from V and 2 bases from J; bases unmatched to any gene: 7. In DNA form, the CDR3 reads TGTGCCACCGGCTATAGCGGGCTCACAGATACGCAGTATTTT. This encodes CATGYSGLTDTQYF.

This clonotype turned up a few times. The rearrangement joins TRBV5-6 to TRBJ1-6; D is possibly TRBD1 (6 bases). The germline V gene encodes CDR1 SGHDT and CDR2 YYEEEE. There are 13 residues in the CDR3. V was clipped by 3 bases and J by 8 bases, with 9 bases between them. This CDR3 is CASSSNRDSPLHF. The CDR3 DNA is TGTGCCAGCAGCTCAAACAGGGATTCACCCCTCCACTTT.

The chain couples TRBV11-1 to TRBJ1-1, with no clear D. CDR3 length equals 11 residues. The V gene's germline CDR1 is SGHAT and CDR2 FQDESV (reference sequence). The V end lost 8 bases, the J end lost 3 bases, and 7 bases lay between the germline ends. The CDR3 DNA is TGTGCCAGCCGTATGGACACTGAAGCTTTCTTT. This codes for CASRMDTEAFF.

V is TRBV6-5 and J is TRBJ2-5, with TRBD2 as a possible D gene (6 bases). V was shortened by 8 bases and J by 1 base, with 11 bases between the two germline ends. This CDR3 spans 13 amino acids. Germline assignment: CDR1 MNHEY and CDR2 SVGAGI. In DNA form, the CDR3 reads TGTGCCAGCGGAAGGGACTTCCAAGAGACCCAGTACTTC. Its translation is CASGRDFQETQYF.

The sample holds a few counts of this clonotype. The chain recombines TRBV6-1 with TRBJ1-5, with 7 bases identical to TRBD1. Trimming took 6 bases from V and 6 from J; bases not matched to a gene: 8. Per germline, CDR1 MNHNS and CDR2 SASEGT. This CDR3 spans 14 amino acids. The CDR3 is CASRTGLWGQPQHF. CDR3 nucleotide sequence: TGTGCCAGCAGGACAGGGTTATGGGGTCAGCCCCAGCATTTT.

The chain carries TRBV5-1 and TRBJ1-1; no clear D gene. The CDR3 consists of 14 residues. The V end was cut by 0 bases, the J end by 1 base, with 7 bases between. Germline lookup yields CDR1 SGHRS and CDR2 YFSETQ. CDR3 DNA sequence: TGCGCCAGCAGCTTGGTCCCGGCGAACACTGAAGCTTTCTTT. As protein: CASSLVPANTEAFF.